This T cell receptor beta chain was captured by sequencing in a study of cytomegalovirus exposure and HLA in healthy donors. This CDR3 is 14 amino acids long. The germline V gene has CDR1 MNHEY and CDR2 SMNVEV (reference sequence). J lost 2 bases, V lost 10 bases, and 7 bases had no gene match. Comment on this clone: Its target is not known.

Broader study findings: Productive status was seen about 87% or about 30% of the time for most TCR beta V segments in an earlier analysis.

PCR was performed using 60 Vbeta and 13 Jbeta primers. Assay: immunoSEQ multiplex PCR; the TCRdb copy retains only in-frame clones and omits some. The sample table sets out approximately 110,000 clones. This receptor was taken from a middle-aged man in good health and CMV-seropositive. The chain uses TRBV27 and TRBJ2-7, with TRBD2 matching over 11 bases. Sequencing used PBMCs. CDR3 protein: CATWGTSGPYEQYF. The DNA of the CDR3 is TGTGCCACCTGGGGGACTAGCGGTCCCTACGAGCAGTACTTC.